This T cell receptor beta chain was profiled in a study of blood T cell repertoires in COVID-19. Study-level information: Collection of acute and convalescent COVID-19 samples took place in the United States, Italy and Spain. The cDNA or gDNA used as material had been derived from T cells, B-cell-depleted T cells, or PBMCs.

As originally analysed: Amplification with reference gene primers provided the estimates of nucleated cell counts. Assay: immunoSEQ multiplex PCR; the TCRdb copy retains only in-frame clones and omits some. The V and J calls and clone size come from that table; D and trimming were worked out from the DNA. The sample contains approximately 90,000 clones, approximately 80% of which appear only once. Trimming cost V 6 bases and J 8 bases; bases outside gene matches: 7. Germline-derived CDR1 and CDR2 are SNHLY and FYNNEI. This CDR3 comprises 13 residues. The gene calls are TRBV2 and TRBJ2-4; 7 positions match TRBD1. This TCR came from a human donor in a cohort sampled during active COVID-19. The sequencing input was peripheral blood. The CDR3 here is CASSRDSRDIQYF. The CDR3 DNA reads as TGTGCCAGCAGCAGGGACAGCAGGGACATTCAGTACTTC.